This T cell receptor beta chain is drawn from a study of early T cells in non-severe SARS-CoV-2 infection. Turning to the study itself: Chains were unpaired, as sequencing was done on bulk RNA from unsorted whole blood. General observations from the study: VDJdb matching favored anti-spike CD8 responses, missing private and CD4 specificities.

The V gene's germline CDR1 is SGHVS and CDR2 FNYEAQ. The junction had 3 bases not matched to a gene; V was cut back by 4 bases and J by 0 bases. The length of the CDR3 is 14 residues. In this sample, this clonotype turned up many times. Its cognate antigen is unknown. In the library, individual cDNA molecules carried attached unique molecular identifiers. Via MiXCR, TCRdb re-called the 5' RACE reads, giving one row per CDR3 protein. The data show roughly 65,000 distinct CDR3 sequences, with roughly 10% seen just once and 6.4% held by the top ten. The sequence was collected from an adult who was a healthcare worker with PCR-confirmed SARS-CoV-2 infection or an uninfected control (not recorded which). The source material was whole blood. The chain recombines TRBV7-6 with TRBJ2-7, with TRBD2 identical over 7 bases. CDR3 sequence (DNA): TGTGCCAGCAGCTCCGGGACTAACTCCTACGAGCAGTACTTC. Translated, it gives CASSSGTNSYEQYF.